The 17 T cell receptor beta chains below come from one sample, sequenced in a study of blood T cell repertoires in COVID-19. Repertoires were generated with immunoSEQ multiplex PCR, while TCRdb's copy carries only in-frame clones and drops some. The repertoire holds some 300,000 clones, under 90% seen once, with roughly 2.9% in the top ten. The source material was PBMCs or T cells enriched from blood (not recorded which). Every receptor here comes from a woman aged 45-59 years who had been exposed to COVID-19.

Of note for this clone: Other DNA sequences in the sample encode the same CDR3. The chain employs TRBV5-1 and TRBJ1-5; the D is unclear. The CDR3 length is 13 residues. V was shortened by 4 bases and J by 2 bases, with 7 bases between the two germline ends. CDR1 and CDR2 (germline): SGHRS, YFSETQ. The DNA of the CDR3 is TGCGCCAGCAGCCCGGAGGGCAATCAGCCCCAGCATTTT. Residues: CASSPEGNQPQHF.

The rearrangement uses TRBV30 and TRBJ1-2; D is perhaps TRBD1 (6 bases). The CDR3 covers 14 residues. V was cut by 6 bases and J by 7 bases, with 21 bases left in between. Per germline, CDR1 GTSNPN and CDR2 SVGIG (reference sequence). The CDR3 DNA follows: TGTGCCTGCCCCATTGGGGCAGGGGTAAGTGGCTACACCTTC. Protein: CACPIGAGVSGYTF.

The V and J genes are TRBV9 and TRBJ2-1, with TRBD2 matching over 7 bases. The length of the CDR3 is 17 residues. The J segment lost 4 bases and the V segment lost 0 bases, leaving 10 bases of the junction unmatched. Per germline, CDR1 SGDLS and CDR2 YYNGEE. Here the CDR3 reads CASSVGGGGGRYNEQFF. CDR3 DNA: TGTGCCAGCAGCGTAGGAGGCGGCGGGGGTCGGTACAATGAGCAGTTCTTC. Full variable domain (missing parts from reference TRBV9 and TRBJ2-1): DSGVTQTPKHLITATGQRVTLRCSPRSGDLSVYWYQQSLDQGLQFLIQYYNGEERAKGNILERFSAQQFPDLHSELNLSSLELGDSALYFCASSVGGGGGRYNEQFFGPGTRLTVL.

The V call is TRBV25-1, the J call TRBJ1-2; 12 bases map to TRBD1. Germline assignment: CDR1 MGHDK and CDR2 SYGVNS. This CDR3 region has 15 residues. The V gene end was trimmed by 4 bases and the J gene end by 8 bases; junction bases not matched to a gene: 8. The CDR3 loop is CASSVSGQGARGYTF. The CDR3 nucleotides read TGTGCCAGCAGTGTCTCGGGACAGGGGGCGAGGGGCTACACCTTC.

The chain carries TRBV25-1 and TRBJ1-6; D may be TRBD1 (5 bases). Germline values: CDR1 MGHDK, CDR2 SYGVNS. Between the trimmed V and J ends, which lost 4 bases and 8 bases, there was a span of 21 bases. The CDR3 has 17 amino acids. The CDR3 protein is CASSAFQGAGLHSPLHF. The DNA for the CDR3 is TGTGCCAGCAGTGCCTTTCAGGGCGCGGGATTGCATTCACCCCTCCACTTT.

The chain employs TRBV7-6 and TRBJ2-7; D is perhaps TRBD1 (5 bases). Between the trimmed V and J ends, which lost 5 bases and 3 bases, there was a span of 14 bases. CDR3 length: 14 residues. Germline V lookup: CDR1 SGHVS, CDR2 FNYEAQ. CDR3 sequence: CASSQGMLNYEQYF. Here the CDR3 DNA reads TGTGCCAGCAGCCAGGGAATGCTTAACTACGAGCAGTACTTC.

V gene TRBV5-8 combines with J gene TRBJ2-6, with TRBD1 as a possible D gene (5 bases). The V gene lost 7 bases and the J gene lost 0 bases, with 14 bases spanning the gap. There are 16 residues in the CDR3. CDR1 and CDR2 (germline): SGHTS, YDEGEE. Here the CDR3 DNA reads TGTGCCAGCGGGGCTGGGGTGAGCTCTGGGGCCAACGTCCTGACTTTC. This gives the protein CASGAGVSSGANVLTF.

V is TRBV19 and J is TRBJ2-7; a possible D gene is TRBD2 (6 bases). The V gene lost 9 bases and the J gene lost 0 bases, with 15 bases spanning the gap. The CDR3 consists of 14 residues. The V gene's germline CDR1 is LNHDA and CDR2 SQIVND (reference sequence). Here the CDR3 reads CASKRDWSSYEQYF. Written as DNA, the CDR3 is TGTGCCAGCAAACGGGACTGGAGCTCCTACGAGCAGTACTTC.

V is TRBV6-2 or TRBV6-3 and J is TRBJ1-1; D remains unclear. Germline CDR1 and CDR2: MNHEY and SVGEGT. Trimming left V 4 bases short and J 4 bases short, with 7 bases between. CDR3 size: 12 residues. The chain's CDR3 is CASSSVFTEAFF. CDR3 DNA sequence: TGTGCCAGCAGTTCCGTTTTCACTGAAGCTTTCTTT.

The chain employs TRBV7-2 and TRBJ1-4, with a tentative D call TRBD1 (6 bases). Germline V CDR1 and CDR2: SGHTA, FQGNSA. The V end lost 3 bases, the J end lost 2 bases, and 16 bases lay between the germline ends. The CDR3 has 17 amino acids. The CDR3 bases are TGTGCCAGCAGCTTGACTCCGACAGGTCCCACTAATGAAAAACTGTTTTTT. It encodes CASSLTPTGPTNEKLFF.

The chain recombines TRBV6-5 with TRBJ2-7, with D maybe TRBD1 (6 bases). V gave up 6 bases and J gave up 0 bases, with 9 bases separating them. The CDR3 length is 13 residues. CDR1 and CDR2 (germline): MNHEY, SVGAGI. The CDR3 sequence: CASSRGGSYEQYF. The CDR3 bases are TGTGCCAGCAGCAGAGGGGGCTCCTACGAGCAGTACTTC.

The V and J genes are TRBV6-1 and TRBJ1-5; D remains ambiguous. Trimming removed 1 base at V and 0 bases at J, with 10 bases between. The CDR3 totals 16 residues. Germline CDR1 MNHNS, CDR2 SASEGT. Here the CDR3 reads CASSEGRVYSNQPQHF. CDR3 nucleotides: TGTGCCAGCAGTGAAGGGCGGGTCTATAGCAATCAGCCCCAGCATTTT.

The chain uses TRBV5-4 and TRBJ1-2; 7 bases fit TRBD1. The CDR3 runs to 15 residues. J gave up 4 bases and V 0 bases, and 6 bases lay outside the gene matches. The germline V gene encodes CDR1 SGHNT and CDR2 YYREEE (reference sequence). The CDR3 bases are TGTGCCAGCAGCTTGGGACAGGGTAACAGCTATGGCTACACCTTC. Translation: CASSLGQGNSYGYTF.

The chain couples TRBV27 to TRBJ1-2, with D possibly matching TRBD1 (5 bases). Germline values: CDR1 MNHEY, CDR2 SMNVEV (reference sequence). Trimming took 5 bases from V and 7 from J, leaving 20 bases between them. The CDR3 is 15 amino acids. The CDR3 nucleotides read TGTGCCAGCAGTCTAACCAGGGTGGCCGGGGGTGGCTACACCTTC. Translated, it gives CASSLTRVAGGGYTF.

This chain joins TRBV3-1 (or the pseudogene TRBV3-2) and TRBJ2-3, with 15 bases lining up with TRBD2. CDR3 length equals 21 residues. J gave up 0 bases and V 4 bases, and 14 bases lay outside the gene matches. The germline V gene encodes CDR1 LGHDT and CDR2 YNNKEL (reference sequence). The CDR3 sequence: CASSPPPLGLAGGSSTDTQYF. DNA of the CDR3: TGTGCCAGCAGCCCACCTCCCTTGGGACTAGCGGGGGGTTCTAGCACAGATACGCAGTATTTT.

This chain uses TRBV18 with TRBJ1-2; possible D gene TRBD1, 5 bases. This CDR3 is 14 amino acids long. Germline CDR1 and CDR2: KGHSH and LQKENI. Trimming shortened V by 5 bases and J by 5 bases, and 15 bases separated the two germline ends. CDR3 coding DNA: TGTGCCAGCTCATCTTGGGGGGGAGCTTATGGCTACACCTTC. This gives the protein CASSSWGGAYGYTF.

The chain has TRBV4-1 and TRBJ2-1; D is perhaps TRBD2 (7 bases). The CDR3 runs 18 residues. V was pared by 3 bases and J by 9 bases, with 27 bases between. CDR1 is MGHRA and CDR2 is YSYEKL in the germline V gene. The CDR3 loop reads CASSQSTRPGGPLGEQFF. The CDR3 DNA follows: TGCGCCAGCAGCCAGAGCACAAGACCCGGGGGGCCCCTCGGTGAGCAGTTCTTC.